The entry below describes one T cell receptor beta chain. Antigen specificity is unknown. TCR templates, approximately 100,000 per sample, were assayed. Some clones are missing from TCRdb's copy, which holds only in-frame ones; the method was immunoSEQ multiplex PCR. The sample holds about 100,000 clones, more than 90% seen once. The record originates from a study of siplizumab effects on memory and regulatory T cells. Study conclusions and caveats: On average, about 69% of mappable alloreactive CD4+ clones were Treg-derived under siplizumab, against 26.9% in controls. An assignable phenotype, naive or memory, was missing from roughly 83-96% of proliferating CD4+ or CD8+ clones. Naive T cells apparently outstripped memory cells in diversity and seemed major alloresponse contributors.

Germline assignment: CDR1 SGHDT and CDR2 YYEEEE. V shed 0 bases and J shed 5 bases, with 8 bases lying between them. This CDR3 contains 13 residues. The source material was CD4+ T cells sorted from blood. The sequence came from a human donor in good health. The chain employs TRBV5-6 and TRBJ1-2; D is uncertain. The CDR3 spells CASSLVPIYGYTF. CDR3 DNA: TGTGCCAGCAGCTTGGTCCCCATTTATGGCTACACCTTC.